Below are 3 T cell receptor beta chains sequenced from a single sample in a study of Graves' ophthalmopathy and Graves' hyperthyroidism. RNA transcripts provided the template for amplifying TCR beta CDR3 regions. RT-PCR with HTBI primers came first, then second-round multiplex PCR. TCRdb re-analysed the multiplex PCR reads in MiXCR, keeping a single row per CDR3 protein. The sample consists of approximately 500,000 distinct CDR3 sequences, 13% to 15% of them appearing once. The sequenced material came from blood. The source of these receptors is a woman in her twenties or thirties with Graves' ophthalmopathy.

The rearrangement joins TRBV6-1 to TRBJ1-6, with 9 bases aligning to TRBD1. Germline CDR1 is MNHNS and CDR2 is SASEGT. Losses at the gene ends were 10 bases for V and 6 bases for J; bases not matched to a gene: 4. This CDR3 spans 13 amino acids. The CDR3 bases are TGTGCCACCCAACAGGGGGCTAATTCACCCCTCCACTTT. The encoded protein is CATQQGANSPLHF.

Ten or more counts support this clonotype. This chain joins TRBV6-1 and TRBJ1-2; D gene unclear. Germline V gives CDR1 MNHNS, CDR2 SASEGT. The CDR3 runs to 15 residues. With 7 bases removed from V and 5 bases from J, the gap between germline ends came to 20 bases. The CDR3: CASTEGWAPAYGYTF. The CDR3 nucleotides read TGTGCCAGCACCGAAGGCTGGGCACCCGCTTATGGCTACACCTTC.

This clonotype was observed many times. The chain couples TRBV28 to TRBJ1-2, with D hard to call. There are 15 residues in the CDR3. V lost 8 bases, J lost 8 bases, and 24 bases lay in between. Germline-derived CDR1 and CDR2 are MDHEN and SYDVKM. CDR3 protein: CASLPNVERSLGYTF. As DNA, the CDR3 is TGTGCCAGCCTCCCGAATGTCGAGCGTAGTCTAGGCTACACCTTC.